Presented here are 18 T cell receptor beta chains from one specimen sequenced in a study of T cell repertoires in cytomegalovirus infection (dated by TCRdb to about 2019). For sequencing, an Illumina HiSeq 1500 was employed. In-frame beta chains were kept once TCRdb had trimmed the public reads at Q25 with fastp and called clones with MiXCR. Rows are combined by CDR3 protein, so each entry shows the most common genes and DNA. Across this sample there are 300,000 or so distinct CDR3 sequences, with roughly 25% seen only once. Of the sample, about an eighth falls within the top ten clones. Which antigens these TCRs recognize remains unknown. This specimen's treatment or condition label, interpreted: in vitro stimulation with specific CMV peptide epitopes to enrich CMV-specific T cells. Material: cultured PBMCs, obtained from culture after CMV antigen stimulation. The receptor source for this set is a human donor in good health (CMV status not recorded). Some clones in this sample may be carry-over from other donors' samples.

The V call is TRBV5-8, the J call TRBJ1-5, with D maybe TRBD1 (5 bases). The length of the CDR3 is 14 residues. The V gene lost 6 bases and the J gene lost 0 bases, with 10 bases spanning the gap. The germline V gene encodes CDR1 SGHTS and CDR2 YDEGEE. The CDR3 DNA reads as TGTGCCAGCAACAAAGGGGATAGCAATCAGCCCCAGCATTTT. Protein: CASNKGDSNQPQHF.

This clonotype was recorded at least ten times. The J gene is TRBJ1-4, the V gene TRBV7-2; D call uncertain. CDR3 length equals 14 residues. Looked up from germline, CDR1 is SGHTA and CDR2 is FQGNSA. V lost 0 bases and J lost 8, with 10 bases in between. Here the CDR3 reads CASSLAQLGEKLFF. CDR3 sequence (DNA): TGTGCCAGCAGCTTAGCGCAGCTTGGGGAAAAACTGTTTTTT.

The V and J genes are TRBV7-2 and TRBJ1-6; TRBD1 matches at 7 bases. J was trimmed by 10 bases and V by 1 base; bases with no gene match: 4. Germline V gives CDR1 SGHTA, CDR2 FQGNSA. The CDR3 loop spans 14 amino acids. The DNA of the CDR3 is TGTGCCAGCAGCTTAGACAGGGGAGCCTCACCCCTCCACTTT. Translated: CASSLDRGASPLHF.

This clonotype has ten or more counts. J is TRBJ2-3 and V is TRBV7-2; TRBD1 aligns across 9 bases. V shed 1 base, J shed 4 bases, and the junction held 12 bases outside the gene matches. The CDR3 is 18 residues long. Germline CDR1 SGHTA, CDR2 FQGNSA. DNA of the CDR3: TGTGCCAGCAGCTTAGTTCCGGGGACAGGGTGGTACGCAGATACGCAGTATTTT. Translation gives CASSLVPGTGWYADTQYF.

This clonotype was seen ten or more times. The V and J genes are TRBV28 and TRBJ2-4; possible D gene TRBD2, 6 bases. Germline V gene data show CDR1 as MDHEN and CDR2 as SYDVKM. The CDR3 runs 15 residues. Trimming cost V 7 bases and J 0 bases, with 13 bases left between them. The DNA for the CDR3 is TGTGCCAGCACCCCCGGGGGAATAGCCAAAAACATTCAGTACTTC. This sequence encodes CASTPGGIAKNIQYF.

The rearrangement links TRBV7-6 to TRBJ2-1, with D possibly being TRBD1 or TRBD2 (5 bases each). Trimming took off 0 bases at V and 8 bases at J, with 11 bases between the two ends. The CDR3 extends over 14 amino acids. Germline CDR1 and CDR2: SGHVS and FNYEAQ. The CDR3 nucleotides are TGTGCCAGCAGCTTAGCCAGGGCCGGGGATGAGCAGTTCTTC. Its translation is CASSLARAGDEQFF.

The genes are TRBV4-2 and TRBJ2-1; 9 bases align to TRBD2. Germline V gene sequence: CDR1 LGHNA, CDR2 YNFKEQ. The trim removed 0 bases at V and 12 bases at J, leaving 9 bases unmatched. The CDR3 totals 15 residues. The CDR3 coding sequence is TGTGCCAGCAGCCAAGATACCAGCGGGAGGATTGGGCAGTTCTTC. Translated, it gives CASSQDTSGRIGQFF.

This sequence joins TRBV5-1 and TRBJ1-4; D is unclear. This CDR3 is built from 15 residues. V lost 2 bases and J lost 1, with 9 bases in between. CDR1 and CDR2 (germline): SGHRS, YFSETQ. In nucleotides, the CDR3 is TGCGCCAGCAGCTTCTCGGCTATAACTAATGAAAAACTGTTTTTT. It is translated as CASSFSAITNEKLFF.

J is TRBJ2-1 and V is TRBV6-2 or TRBV6-3; D is unresolved. The germline gives CDR1 MNHEY, CDR2 SVGEGT. Trimming stripped 8 bases from V and 6 bases from J, with 14 bases between. This CDR3 comprises 13 residues. This CDR3 is CASALRALNEQFF. The CDR3 coding sequence is TGTGCCAGCGCCCTTCGGGCCCTCAATGAGCAGTTCTTC.

This clonotype was seen repeatedly, ten times or more. V is TRBV7-7 and J is TRBJ2-3; maybe TRBD1 (5 bases). Trimming took off 5 bases at V and 8 bases at J, with 17 bases between the two ends. The germline gives CDR1 SSHAT, CDR2 FNYEAQ (reference sequence). This CDR3 comprises 14 residues. The CDR3 DNA reads TGTGCCAGCAGCCCAGGACACTCCCCCGGTACGCAGTATTTT. It specifies CASSPGHSPGTQYF.

The CDR3 region has the DNA TGTGCTAGTGGTTTGGGAGGGGGGCCCCGCTTCTTT. Protein sequence: CASGLGGGPRFF. V usage is TRBV12-5 and J usage is TRBJ1-1; a weak D match, TRBD1 (6 bases). Germline loops: CDR1 LGHNT, CDR2 FRNRAP. This CDR3 is 12 amino acids long. The ends were cut back, 1 base at V and 14 bases at J, with 14 bases in the middle.

V is TRBV7-9 and J is TRBJ2-4, with D possibly matching TRBD1 (5 bases). The CDR3 is 15 residues long. CDR1 and CDR2 from the germline V gene are SEHNR and FQNEAQ (reference sequence). Trimming removed 3 bases from V and 2 bases from J, with 11 bases in between. The CDR3 DNA follows: TGTGCCAGCAGCTTCCCGACAGTGACCAAAAACATTCAGTACTTC. Encoded protein: CASSFPTVTKNIQYF.

The gene calls are TRBV12-3 or TRBV12-4 and TRBJ1-1; no clear D gene. Trimming shortened V by 1 base and J by 7 bases, and 4 bases separated the two germline ends. CDR3 size: 11 residues. CDR3 loop: CASSLDSEAFF. The CDR3 DNA is TGTGCCAGCAGTTTAGACAGTGAAGCTTTCTTT.

The V gene is TRBV24-1, the J gene TRBJ2-5; D may correspond to TRBD1 or TRBD2 (5 bases each). Trimming shortened V by 7 bases and J by 7 bases, and 15 bases separated the two germline ends. CDR3 length: 13 residues. Looked up from germline, CDR1 is KGHDR and CDR2 is SFDVKD. CDR3 sequence: CATRRGTHPTQYF. The CDR3 DNA is TGTGCCACCAGGAGAGGGACCCACCCGACCCAGTACTTC.

In its sample, this clonotype was seen many times. This rearrangement joins TRBV7-2 to TRBJ2-7, with 7 nucleotides matching TRBD1. Germline V gene lookup returns CDR1 SGHTA and CDR2 FQGNSA. This CDR3 comprises 15 residues. The V and J ends lost 0 bases and 2 bases, in that order; junction bases with no gene match: 4. Written as DNA, the CDR3 is TGTGCCAGCAGCTTAGCATCGGGACAGACCTACGAGCAGTACTTC. Its protein product is CASSLASGQTYEQYF.

The table lists this clonotype with a few counts. The genes are TRBV19 and TRBJ1-4; TRBD1 matches 8 bases. The V gene end was trimmed by 10 bases and the J gene end by 3 bases; junction bases not matched to a gene: 16. The CDR3 is 17 amino acids. Germline V gives CDR1 LNHDA, CDR2 SQIVND (reference sequence). The CDR3 DNA sequence: TGTGCCACCGGCCATGTTATTGGGACAGGCCCTAATGAAAAACTGTTTTTT. The encoded protein is CATGHVIGTGPNEKLFF.

The chain combines TRBV7-2 with TRBJ2-5; 7 bases map to TRBD2. Germline CDR1 is SGHTA and CDR2 is FQGNSA. J was trimmed by 1 base and V by 2 bases; bases with no gene match: 1. The CDR3 loop spans 14 amino acids. CDR3 coding DNA: TGTGCCAGCAGCTTACGGGAGGTCCAAGAGACCCAGTACTTC. It encodes CASSLREVQETQYF.

In this sample, this clonotype turned up once. The gene calls are TRBV12-3 or TRBV12-4 and TRBJ1-3; possibly TRBD1 for D (6 bases). CDR3 length equals 14 residues. Trimming took 6 bases from V and 4 from J, leaving 13 bases between them. As DNA, the CDR3 is TGTGCCAGCAGCCCCCCCAGGGGAGGAAACACCATATATTTT. Encoded protein: CASSPPRGGNTIYF.